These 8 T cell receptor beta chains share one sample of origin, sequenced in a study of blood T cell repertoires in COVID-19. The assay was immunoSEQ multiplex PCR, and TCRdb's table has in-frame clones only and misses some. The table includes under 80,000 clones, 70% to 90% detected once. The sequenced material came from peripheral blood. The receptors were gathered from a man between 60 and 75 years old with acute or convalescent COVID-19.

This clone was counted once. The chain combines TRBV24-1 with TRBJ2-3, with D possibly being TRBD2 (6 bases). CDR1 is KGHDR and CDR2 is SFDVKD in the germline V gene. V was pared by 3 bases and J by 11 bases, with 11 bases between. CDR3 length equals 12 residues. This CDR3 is CATSDGVGGQYF. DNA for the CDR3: TGTGCCACCAGTGATGGTGTGGGGGGGCAGTATTTT.

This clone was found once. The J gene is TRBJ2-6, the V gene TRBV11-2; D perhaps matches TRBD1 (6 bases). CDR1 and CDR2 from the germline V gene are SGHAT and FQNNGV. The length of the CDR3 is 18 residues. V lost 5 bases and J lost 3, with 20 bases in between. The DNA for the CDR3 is TGTGCCAGCAGCCCGAGACAGGCAATTAGGGGTGGGGCCAACGTCCTGACTTTC. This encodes CASSPRQAIRGGANVLTF.

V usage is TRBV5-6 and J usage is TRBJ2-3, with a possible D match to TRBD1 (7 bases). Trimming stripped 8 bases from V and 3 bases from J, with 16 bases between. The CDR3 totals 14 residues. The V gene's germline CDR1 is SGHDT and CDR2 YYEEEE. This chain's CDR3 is CASTLPGGTDTQYF. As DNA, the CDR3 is TGTGCCAGTACCCTACCAGGGGGGACAGATACGCAGTATTTT. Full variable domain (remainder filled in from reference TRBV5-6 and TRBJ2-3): DAGVTQSPTHLIKTRGQQVTLRCSPKSGHDTVSWYQQALGQGPQFIFQYYEEEERQRGNFPDRFSGHQFPNYSSELNVNALLLGDSALYLCASTLPGGTDTQYFGPGTRLTVL.

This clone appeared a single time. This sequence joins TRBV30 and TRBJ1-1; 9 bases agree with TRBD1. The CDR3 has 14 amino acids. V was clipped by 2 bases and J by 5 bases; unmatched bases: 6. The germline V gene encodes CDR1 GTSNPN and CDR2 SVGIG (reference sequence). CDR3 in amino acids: CAWSLGQGGTEAFF. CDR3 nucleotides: TGTGCCTGGAGTCTGGGACAGGGAGGGACTGAAGCTTTCTTT.

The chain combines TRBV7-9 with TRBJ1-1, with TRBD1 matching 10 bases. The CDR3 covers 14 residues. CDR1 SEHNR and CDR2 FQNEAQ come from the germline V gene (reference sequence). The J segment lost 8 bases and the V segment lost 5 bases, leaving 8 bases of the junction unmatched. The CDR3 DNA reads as TGTGCCAGCAGCCTCGGGACAGGGGAATCAGAAGCTTTCTTT. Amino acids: CASSLGTGESEAFF.

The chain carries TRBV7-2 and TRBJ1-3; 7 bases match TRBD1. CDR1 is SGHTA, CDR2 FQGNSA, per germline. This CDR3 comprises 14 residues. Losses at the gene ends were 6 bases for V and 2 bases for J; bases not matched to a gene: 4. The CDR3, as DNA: TGTGCCAGCAGGACCGACAGGGCTGGAAACACCATATATTTT. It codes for CASRTDRAGNTIYF.

CDR3 nucleotides: TGTGCCAGCAGCCAAGAACGGACAGGGGGCATAGGTGAGCAGTACTTC. Amino acids: CASSQERTGGIGEQYF. V gene TRBV3-1 (or the pseudogene TRBV3-2) combines with J gene TRBJ2-7; 11 bases are shared with TRBD1. V gave up 0 bases and J gave up 7 bases; unmatched junction bases: 8. The CDR3 is 16 residues long. Germline CDR1 LGHDT, CDR2 YNNKEL (reference sequence).

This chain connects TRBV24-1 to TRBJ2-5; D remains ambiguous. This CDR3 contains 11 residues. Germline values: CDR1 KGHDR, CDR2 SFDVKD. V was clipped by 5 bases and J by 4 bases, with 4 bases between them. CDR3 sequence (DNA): TGTGCCACCAGTGCATCAGAGACCCAGTACTTC. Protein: CATSASETQYF.